This T cell receptor (beta chain) was identified in a study of CD8 T cells in ankylosing spondylitis (dated by TCRdb to 2017 to 2019). Background for the entire study: The study set out to find disease-linked TCR variants by profiling T cell receptor beta repertoires in ankylosing spondylitis patients and healthy donors. In total, the full study cohort was made up of 85 to 140 healthy donors and 25 to 30 ankylosing spondylitis patients. Samples of peripheral blood were taken, and for ankylosing spondylitis patients, synovial fluid was collected as well.

Reads for this sample came from an Illumina HiSeq 2500. Quantitative 5'-RACE with molecular barcodes was the method used to prepare the TCR beta libraries. The study's own analysis went as follows. To identify disease-linked TCR variants, a new computational method was used, one built on a probabilistic model of VDJ rearrangement. The public reads were reanalyzed by TCRdb: fastp trimming at Q25, MiXCR alignment, in-frame beta chains only. One record per CDR3 amino acid sequence lists the most common genes and DNA. The V and J calls and clone size come from TCRdb's table, not from the authors' own analysis. Within this sample are around 430,000 distinct CDR3 sequences, with about a sixth of them counted one time only. Over 0.9% of the sample comes from the top ten. On the study overall, not on this receptor specifically: The disease-linked clones had a CD8+ phenotype and were found at relatively low frequencies in peripheral blood. A TCR beta motif made up of fewer than 10 highly homologous amino acid variants appeared to be characteristic of blood from ankylosing spondylitis patients. The disease-linked clones were reported to be significantly enriched in matched synovial fluid samples from ankylosing spondylitis patients. Some of the motif variants had been reported before in the synovial fluid and blood of reactive arthritis patients, a finding that suggests common disease-initiation mechanisms.

To note about this clonotype: The antigen it recognizes is unknown. Base qualities are missing; no much larger clone stands one base away.

Via the germline V gene (reference sequence), CDR1 is SGHKS and CDR2 YYEKEE. The CDR3 runs 14 amino acids, cysteine and phenylalanine included. Only the CDR3 part of the read is kept: 42 bases, read in frame from the first base. The junction shows trimming of 6 bases on V and 0 bases on J, plus 13 bases between the germline ends. This receptor was taken from a male donor with ankylosing spondylitis. The receptor chain draws on TRBV5-5 and TRBJ2-7; no confident D gene assignment can be made. Source material: blood, either unsorted or a sorted T cell fraction (not recorded which). Read as DNA, the sequence is TGTGCCAGCAACCCGCAGGCGTCCTCCTACGAGCAGTACTTC. Its product reads: CASNPQASSYEQYF. Reference TRBV5-5 and TRBJ2-7 proteins supply the regions before and after the CDR3; the full variable domain is: DAGVTQSPTHLIKTRGQQVTLRCSPISGHKSVSWYQQVLGQGPQFIFQYYEKEERGRGNFPDRFSARQFPNYSSELNVNALLLGDSALYLCASNPQASSYEQYFGPGTRLTVT.